One sample yielded the 15 T cell receptor beta chains listed below, sequenced in a study of OX40 agonist ivuxolimab in advanced cancers. The assay was immunoSEQ multiplex PCR, and TCRdb's table has in-frame clones only and misses some. Among about 86,000 clones listed, 70% to 90% were seen once. The sequences come from CD4+ or CD8+ T cells sorted from blood, collected in a trial of the OX40 agonist ivuxolimab. These receptors were taken from an adult with an advanced solid tumor such as melanoma, head and neck, liver or kidney cancer.

The chain joins TRBV30 to TRBJ2-5; D is uncertain. Germline V gene data show CDR1 as GTSNPN and CDR2 as SVGIG (reference sequence). The CDR3 has 11 residues. Trimming left V 8 bases short and J 4 bases short, with 11 bases between. The CDR3: CAPPPGETQYF. The CDR3 DNA reads as TGTGCCCCCCCTCCGGGAGAGACCCAGTACTTC.

As DNA, the CDR3 is TGTGCCAGCAGCCAGGGGGGAACTAGCTCCTACGAGCAGTACTTC. As protein: CASSQGGTSSYEQYF. The V call is TRBV7-9, the J call TRBJ2-7; D might be TRBD1 (7 bases). The CDR3 loop spans 15 amino acids. Trimming took off 5 bases at V and 0 bases at J, with 14 bases between the two ends. Germline CDR1 reads SEHNR; CDR2 reads FQNEAQ (reference sequence).

V gene TRBV5-1 combines with J gene TRBJ1-1; 7 bases map to TRBD1. Trimming removed 4 bases from V and 0 bases from J; junction bases left unmatched: 9. Per the germline V gene, CDR1 is SGHRS and CDR2 is YFSETQ. The CDR3 covers 16 residues. CDR3 in amino acids: CASSPGQAPMNTEAFF. The CDR3 region has the DNA TGCGCCAGCAGCCCTGGACAGGCACCTATGAACACTGAAGCTTTCTTT. Drawing the rest from reference TRBV5-1 and TRBJ1-1, the complete variable domain is KAGVTQTPRYLIKTRGQQVTLSCSPISGHRSVSWYQQTPGQGLQFLFEYFSETQRNKGNFPGRFSGRQFSNSRSEMNVSTLELGDSALYLCASSPGQAPMNTEAFFGQGTRLTVV.

There are a few counts of this clone. The chain employs TRBV29-1 and TRBJ1-2; D possibly corresponds to TRBD1 (6 bases). This CDR3 has 13 residues. Trimming removed 6 bases from V and 5 bases from J, with 16 bases in between. Germline assignment: CDR1 SQVTM and CDR2 ANQGSEA. The chain's CDR3 is CSVKQGGEYGYTF. CDR3 nucleotide sequence: TGCAGCGTCAAACAGGGAGGGGAGTATGGCTACACCTTC.

The chain has TRBV10-3 and TRBJ2-3, with TRBD1 identical over 8 bases. J gave up 6 bases and V 10 bases, and 9 bases lay outside the gene matches. The CDR3 is 13 amino acids. Per germline, CDR1 ENHRY and CDR2 SYGVKD. The CDR3 region is CATYDDRGDTQYF. CDR3 coding DNA: TGTGCCACCTACGATGACAGGGGCGATACGCAGTATTTT.

The chain is built from TRBV16 and TRBJ2-3; 11 positions agree with TRBD2. J was trimmed by 0 bases and V by 1 base; bases with no gene match: 3. The CDR3 is made up of 17 amino acids. Germline CDR1 is KGHSY and CDR2 is FQNENV. The CDR3 DNA reads as TGTGCCAGCAGCCAATGGGGGACTAGCGGAAGCACAGATACGCAGTATTTT. As protein: CASSQWGTSGSTDTQYF.

The chain has TRBV30 and TRBJ2-1, with 10 bases lining up with TRBD2. V gave up 1 base and J gave up 4 bases; unmatched junction bases: 4. CDR1 is GTSNPN, CDR2 SVGIG, per germline (reference sequence). The CDR3 totals 15 residues. CDR3 region: CAWSGPAGGYNEQFF. DNA for the CDR3: TGTGCCTGGAGTGGGCCAGCGGGGGGGTACAATGAGCAGTTCTTC.

The rearrangement uses TRBV6-1 and TRBJ2-1; D might be TRBD1 (6 bases). V lost 7 bases and J 6 bases, leaving 13 bases between the germline ends. The length of the CDR3 is 13 residues. Germline CDR1 reads MNHNS; CDR2 reads SASEGT. CDR3: CASKGEGVNEQFF. Here the CDR3 DNA reads TGTGCCAGCAAGGGGGAAGGTGTCAATGAGCAGTTCTTC.

The chain recombines TRBV5-6 with TRBJ1-5; possibly TRBD1 for D (6 bases). V was pared by 2 bases and J by 6 bases, with 12 bases between. CDR3 length: 14 amino acids. Per germline, CDR1 SGHDT and CDR2 YYEEEE. CDR3: CASSFTGSGQPQHF. Here the CDR3 DNA reads TGTGCCAGCAGCTTTACAGGGTCGGGTCAGCCCCAGCATTTT.

This clone occurred once. The V gene is TRBV19, the J gene TRBJ1-1, with D hard to call. The CDR3 loop spans 14 amino acids. The germline CDR1 and CDR2 sequences are LNHDA and SQIVND (reference sequence). Trimming cost V 5 bases and J 7 bases, with 17 bases left between them. The CDR3 DNA reads as TGTGCCAGTAGTCTCGGCTTGGGGTTGGTTGAAGCTTTCTTT. The encoded protein is CASSLGLGLVEAFF.

This clone has a handful of counts. This chain uses TRBV19 with TRBJ1-1; 9 bases map to TRBD1. There are 14 residues in the CDR3. Germline assignment: CDR1 LNHDA and CDR2 SQIVND (reference sequence). Trimming at V came to 6 bases and at J to 3 bases, leaving 5 bases not matched to a gene. The CDR3 nucleotides read TGTGCCAGTAGGACAGGGGGTAAGGACACTGAAGCTTTCTTT. Protein product: CASRTGGKDTEAFF.

This clone was counted between two and nine times. The chain joins TRBV29-1 to TRBJ1-1; 8 bases fit TRBD1. This CDR3 has 10 amino acids. V trimming: 7 bases; J trimming: 6 bases; junction bases outside the gene matches: 1. In germline, CDR1 is SQVTM, CDR2 ANQGSEA. The CDR3 coding sequence is TGCAGCGGGGGACAGGCTGAAGCTTTCTTT. Protein sequence: CSGGQAEAFF.

The chain recombines TRBV30 with TRBJ1-3, with 8 bases identical to TRBD1. CDR1 is GTSNPN, CDR2 SVGIG, per germline (reference sequence). The V gene end was trimmed by 3 bases and the J gene end by 2 bases; junction bases not matched to a gene: 6. CDR3 length: 15 residues. For the CDR3, the DNA is TGTGCCTGGAGAGGACAGGGAGGCACTGGAAACACCATATATTTT. The encoded protein is CAWRGQGGTGNTIYF.

This sequence joins TRBV7-9 and TRBJ1-1; D is undetermined. Germline V gene sequence: CDR1 SEHNR, CDR2 FQNEAQ (reference sequence). The V and J ends lost 1 base and 0 bases respectively, with 9 bases between them. CDR3 size: 15 residues. CDR3 sequence (DNA): TGTGCCAGCAGCTTAGGTGGGAACATGAACACTGAAGCTTTCTTT. Amino acid sequence: CASSLGGNMNTEAFF.

The rearrangement uses TRBV7-2 and TRBJ2-2, with D possibly matching TRBD1 (5 bases). V lost 0 bases and J lost 15, with 14 bases in between. This CDR3 has 13 residues. Germline V gives CDR1 SGHTA, CDR2 FQGNSA. DNA for the CDR3: TGTGCCAGCAGCTTAGCGGGGCAATCGTGGGTGTTTTTT. Translated: CASSLAGQSWVFF.